One and the same sample provided the 23 T cell receptor beta chains below, sequenced in a study of cytotoxic CD8 clonotypes in ibrutinib-treated CLL. Assay used: immunoSEQ multiplex PCR; TCRdb lists only in-frame clones, some missing. This table holds 30,000 or so clones, roughly 50% found once. The sequencing here drew on PBMCs, taken before ibrutinib treatment. These receptors were obtained from a human donor with chronic lymphocytic leukemia.

V gene TRBV5-1 combines with J gene TRBJ1-2; no definite D call. Germline V gene lookup returns CDR1 SGHRS and CDR2 YFSETQ. With 0 bases removed from V and 7 bases from J, the gap between germline ends came to 13 bases. The CDR3 covers 14 residues. This CDR3 is CASSLAEGSGGYTF. CDR3 nucleotides: TGCGCCAGCAGCTTGGCCGAGGGCTCAGGTGGCTACACCTTC.

This chain connects TRBV29-1 to TRBJ1-1; 11 nucleotides line up with TRBD1. The germline V gene encodes CDR1 SQVTM and CDR2 ANQGSEA. CDR3 length: 15 amino acids. J gave up 0 bases and V 2 bases, and 2 bases lay outside the gene matches. This CDR3 reads CSVERTGGMNTEAFF. As DNA, the CDR3 is TGCAGCGTTGAACGGACAGGGGGCATGAACACTGAAGCTTTCTTT.

The chain employs TRBV27 and TRBJ1-1; D is uncertain. The CDR3 is made up of 11 amino acids. Trimming left V 6 bases short and J 7 bases short, with 9 bases between. Looked up from germline, CDR1 is MNHEY and CDR2 is SMNVEV (reference sequence). CDR3 sequence: CASRGWGEAFF. In nucleotides, the CDR3 is TGTGCCAGCAGAGGGTGGGGTGAAGCTTTCTTT.

CDR3 bases: TGCGCCAGCAGCTTGCAGGAACCCACAGATACGCAGTATTTT. Protein sequence: CASSLQEPTDTQYF. The chain carries TRBV5-1 and TRBJ2-3; D is unresolved. V shed 1 base and J shed 2 bases, with 8 bases lying between them. Germline V gene data show CDR1 as SGHRS and CDR2 as YFSETQ. The length of the CDR3 is 14 residues.

This clone was observed a handful of times. V and J are TRBV10-2 and TRBJ1-3; TRBD1 aligns across 8 bases. V gave up 5 bases and J gave up 4 bases; unmatched junction bases: 7. The CDR3 runs to 15 residues. Germline V gene data show CDR1 as WSHSY and CDR2 as SAAADI. Here the CDR3 DNA reads TGCGCCAGCAGTCGACAGGGGCCCGCCGGAAACACCATATATTTT. This codes for CASSRQGPAGNTIYF.

This CDR3 is CASSLFQVQETQYF. Here the CDR3 DNA reads TGTGCCAGCAGCTTGTTCCAGGTACAAGAGACCCAGTACTTC. The rearrangement uses TRBV5-4 and TRBJ2-5; D is unresolved. Deletions cut 1 base from V and 2 bases from J, with 9 bases between. The CDR3 sequence is 14 residues long. Germline assignment: CDR1 SGHNT and CDR2 YYREEE (reference sequence).

V usage is TRBV10-3 and J usage is TRBJ2-2, with a weak D call TRBD1 (6 bases). The V and J ends lost 4 bases and 5 bases respectively, with 17 bases between them. This CDR3 has 16 amino acids. Germline CDR1 and CDR2: ENHRY and SYGVKD. The CDR3 here is CAISGPVGGKTGELFF. The CDR3, as DNA: TGTGCCATCAGTGGTCCGGTAGGGGGTAAAACCGGGGAGCTGTTTTTT.

This chain uses TRBV5-1 with TRBJ2-1, with 11 positions matching TRBD1. Germline V CDR1 and CDR2: SGHRS, YFSETQ. V trimming: 4 bases; J trimming: 4 bases; junction bases outside the gene matches: 13. This CDR3 comprises 18 residues. CDR3 residues: CASSGPGQGAVSYNEQFF. In nucleotides, the CDR3 is TGCGCCAGCAGCGGACCTGGACAGGGGGCGGTTAGTTACAATGAGCAGTTCTTC.

The V call is TRBV6-1, the J call TRBJ1-1; D is perhaps TRBD1 (6 bases). With 6 bases removed from V and 4 bases from J, the gap between germline ends came to 12 bases. CDR1 is MNHNS and CDR2 is SASEGT in the germline V gene. This CDR3 has 13 amino acids. The CDR3 region has the DNA TGTGCCAGCAGCCCCGACAGGATCACTGAAGCTTTCTTT. This gives the protein CASSPDRITEAFF.

This clone was seen a few times. The chain uses TRBV10-3 and TRBJ1-1; a weak D match, TRBD1 (5 bases). The CDR3 extends over 14 amino acids. CDR1 is ENHRY, CDR2 SYGVKD, per germline. V was pared by 1 base and J by 1 base, with 7 bases between. The CDR3 spells CAISEWGGNTEAFF. CDR3 in DNA: TGTGCCATCAGTGAGTGGGGCGGGAACACTGAAGCTTTCTTT.

CDR3 in amino acids: CASSPGTGGGQYF. The CDR3 nucleotides are TGTGCCAGCTCACCCGGGACAGGGGGCGGGCAGTACTTC. The genes are TRBV18 and TRBJ2-7; 12 nucleotides align to TRBD1. V trimming: 3 bases; J trimming: 9 bases; junction bases outside the gene matches: 3. Germline values: CDR1 KGHSH, CDR2 LQKENI. This CDR3 has 13 amino acids.

This clone was detected a few times. The chain uses TRBV7-9 and TRBJ1-2, with D perhaps matching TRBD1 (6 bases). The CDR3 extends over 13 amino acids. From germline, CDR1 is SEHNR and CDR2 FQNEAQ (reference sequence). Trimming shortened V by 3 bases and J by 6 bases, and 11 bases separated the two germline ends. The CDR3 nucleotides read TGTGCCAGCAGCTTTACGCCAGGGGATGGCTACACCTTC. It yields the protein CASSFTPGDGYTF.

The chain has TRBV29-1 and TRBJ2-3, with TRBD2 as a possible D gene (7 bases). The CDR3 is 15 amino acids. Germline loops: CDR1 SQVTM, CDR2 ANQGSEA. Trimming took 8 bases from V and 1 from J, leaving 19 bases between them. The CDR3, as DNA: TGCAGCACCGAGGGGGGGGGTTTCGGCACAGATACGCAGTATTTT. Residues: CSTEGGGFGTDTQYF.

The rearrangement links TRBV7-9 to TRBJ2-3; D is unresolved. V lost 3 bases to trimming and J lost 5 bases, with 15 bases between them. The CDR3 runs to 15 residues. Looked up from germline, CDR1 is SEHNR and CDR2 is FQNEAQ (reference sequence). The CDR3 loop reads CASSFRHPQGDTQYF. The DNA of the CDR3 is TGTGCCAGCAGCTTCAGACACCCCCAAGGAGATACGCAGTATTTT.

The chain carries TRBV6-5 and TRBJ2-5; possible D gene TRBD1, 6 bases. The CDR3 runs to 15 residues. The germline V gene encodes CDR1 MNHEY and CDR2 SVGAGI. The V end was cut by 0 bases, the J end by 5 bases, with 13 bases between. The CDR3 region has the DNA TGTGCCAGCAGTTACTCGGTCAGGGGCGGGGAGACCCAGTACTTC. Its protein product is CASSYSVRGGETQYF.

V usage is TRBV6-5 and J usage is TRBJ2-7, with 10 bases lining up with TRBD1. Germline loops: CDR1 MNHEY, CDR2 SVGAGI. With 7 bases clipped from V and 0 bases from J, the junction kept 3 bases outside the gene matches. The CDR3 extends over 14 amino acids. The CDR3 sequence: CASMDRGSSYEQYF. The CDR3 coding sequence is TGTGCCAGCATGGACAGGGGGAGCTCCTACGAGCAGTACTTC.

V and J are TRBV7-2 and TRBJ1-3, with D hard to call. Germline assignment: CDR1 SGHTA and CDR2 FQGNSA. This CDR3 comprises 15 residues. The V end was cut by 1 base, the J end by 4 bases, with 11 bases between. The DNA of the CDR3 is TGTGCCAGCAGCTTAGTACGCGTAGTGGGAAACACCATATATTTT. Translating it yields CASSLVRVVGNTIYF. Based on the CDR3 plus reference TRBV7-2 and TRBJ1-3, the full variable domain is GAGVSQSPSNKVTEKGKDVELRCDPISGHTALYWYRQSLGQGLEFLIYFQGNSAPDKSGLPSDRFSAERTGGSVSTLTIQRTQQEDSAVYLCASSLVRVVGNTIYFGEGSWLTVV.

This chain uses TRBV5-1 with TRBJ2-2, with TRBD1 matching over 9 bases. The CDR3 totals 15 residues. The germline V gene has CDR1 SGHRS and CDR2 YFSETQ. V was clipped by 0 bases and J by 4 bases; unmatched bases: 1. CDR3 sequence (DNA): TGCGCCAGCAGCTTGGAGGACAGGGGCACCGGGGAGCTGTTTTTT. Translated: CASSLEDRGTGELFF.

By proportion, this clone is medium-sized (0.01 to 0.1%). The junction does not match germline at one end; this may be a read error. Written as DNA, the CDR3 is TGTGCCAGCAGCCTAGAGGGGACAAGAAATCAGCCCCAGCATTTT. It codes for CASSLEGTRNQPQHF. V gene TRBV11-2 combines with J gene TRBJ1-5, with D perhaps matching TRBD1 (6 bases). This CDR3 is 15 amino acids long. Per the germline V gene, CDR1 is SGHAT and CDR2 is FQNNGV.

The rearrangement links TRBV7-8 to TRBJ2-2; 8 nucleotides align to TRBD1. Germline CDR1 is SGHVS and CDR2 is FQNEAQ. The CDR3 has 15 residues. V shed 3 bases, J shed 2 bases, and the junction held 2 bases outside the gene matches. For the CDR3, the DNA is TGTGCCAGCAGCTTTGGACAGGGCAACACCGGGGAGCTGTTTTTT. Amino acid sequence: CASSFGQGNTGELFF.

The chain links TRBV21-1 to TRBJ2-1; the D call in the table, TRBD2, was not verified against the DNA. TRBV21-1 is labeled a pseudogene. The CDR3 consists of 14 residues. The CDR3: CASRIPGSYNEQFF. Here the CDR3 DNA reads TGTGCCAGCAGGATCCCGGGGTCCTACAATGAGCAGTTCTTC.

This clone was found a few times. This chain connects TRBV18 to TRBJ2-7; perhaps TRBD2 as D (6 bases). The V and J ends lost 3 bases and 6 bases respectively, with 12 bases between them. The CDR3 extends over 13 amino acids. Germline CDR1 and CDR2: KGHSH and LQKENI. This CDR3 is CASSPGGQVEQYF. CDR3 nucleotide sequence: TGTGCCAGCTCACCGGGGGGTCAGGTCGAGCAGTACTTC. Filled out from reference TRBV18 and TRBJ2-7, the complete variable domain reads NAGVMQNPRHLVRRRGQEARLRCSPMKGHSHVYWYRQLPEEGLKFMVYLQKENIIDESGMPKERFSAEFPKEGPSILRIQQVVRGDSAAYFCASSPGGQVEQYFGPGTRLTVT.

This clone was seen more than once but under ten times. The chain links TRBV18 to TRBJ1-2; D perhaps matches TRBD1 (5 bases). The ends were cut back, 3 bases at V and 4 bases at J, with 12 bases in the middle. The length of the CDR3 is 14 residues. Germline lookup yields CDR1 KGHSH and CDR2 LQKENI. In nucleotides, the CDR3 is TGTGCCAGCTCACCCCTAAAGGGGCTCTATGGCTACACCTTC. Translating it yields CASSPLKGLYGYTF.